This entry concerns a single T cell receptor (beta chain). V trimming: 2 bases; J trimming: 1 base; junction bases outside the gene matches: 4. The germline V gene has CDR1 MNHNS and CDR2 SASEGT. The CDR3 has 15 amino acids. At least 3 on the Clinical Activity Score was recorded for ophthalmopathy patients, who also had NOSPECS grade at least 4 and duration under 3 months. The sample is drawn from a study of T cells in Graves' hyperthyroidism and ophthalmopathy. On the study more broadly: Peripheral blood specimens were obtained at initial diagnosis, prior to any treatment.

TCR beta CDR3 regions were amplified from RNA transcripts. TCR CDR3 regions were first amplified by RT-PCR with HTBI primers. TCRdb itself ran the multiplex PCR reads through MiXCR, one entry per CDR3 protein. The sample yields about 400,000 distinct CDR3 sequences, approximately 15% seen once. This chain connects TRBV6-1 to TRBJ2-7; 8 bases fit TRBD1. This receptor was obtained from a young woman with Graves' ophthalmopathy. Sequenced sample: blood. The CDR3 loop reads CASSERQGASYEQYF. CDR3 nucleotide sequence: TGTGCCAGCAGTGAAAGGCAGGGGGCTTCCTACGAGCAGTACTTC.